The text below deals with one TCR beta chain. What it binds is not known. This specimen belongs to a study of a mutant IDH1 vaccine in newly diagnosed glioma. Study summary: Averaging around 42 years of age, treated patients were roughly 60% male and 37.5% female. Patients arrived already treated with radiotherapy, temozolomide, or both, most having had both.

Using immunoSEQ multiplex PCR, the repertoire was profiled, and TCRdb retains in-frame clones only, with some absent. The table shows tens of thousands of clones, with 75% to 80% occurring only once. Study-level findings and limits: Of all patients, about 94% showed vaccine-induced immune responses.

Germline assignment: CDR1 GTSNPN and CDR2 SVGIG (reference sequence). The length of the CDR3 is 13 residues. Trimming cost V 3 bases and J 4 bases, with 12 bases left between them. Time point given: week 5, during vaccination. A 20-mer mutant IDH1 peptide at 300 ug was injected subcutaneously with topical imiquimod. This clonotype originated in a man in his forties with glioma. The sequences come from PBMCs, collected from a glioma patient whose treatment included an IDH1 peptide vaccine. This chain connects TRBV30 to TRBJ1-1; D gene unclear. In DNA, the CDR3 is TGTGCCTGGAGATTTCCCGGGCGCACTGAAGCTTTCTTT. Protein product: CAWRFPGRTEAFF.